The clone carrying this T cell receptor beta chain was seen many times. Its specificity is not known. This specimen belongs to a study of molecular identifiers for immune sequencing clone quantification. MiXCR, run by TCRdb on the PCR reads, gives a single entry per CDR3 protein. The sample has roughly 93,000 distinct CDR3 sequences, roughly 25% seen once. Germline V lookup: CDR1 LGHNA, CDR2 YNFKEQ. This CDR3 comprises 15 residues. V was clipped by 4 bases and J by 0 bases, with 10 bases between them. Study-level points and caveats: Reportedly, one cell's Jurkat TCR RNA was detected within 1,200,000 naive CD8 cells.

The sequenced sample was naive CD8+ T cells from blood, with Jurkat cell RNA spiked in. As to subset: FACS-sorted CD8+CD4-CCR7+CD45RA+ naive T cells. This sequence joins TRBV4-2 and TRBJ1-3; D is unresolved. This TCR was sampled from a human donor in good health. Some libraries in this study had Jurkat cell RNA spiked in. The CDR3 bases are TGTGCCAGCAGCCCAAAGGAGGCCTCTGGAAACACCATATATTTT. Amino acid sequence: CASSPKEASGNTIYF.